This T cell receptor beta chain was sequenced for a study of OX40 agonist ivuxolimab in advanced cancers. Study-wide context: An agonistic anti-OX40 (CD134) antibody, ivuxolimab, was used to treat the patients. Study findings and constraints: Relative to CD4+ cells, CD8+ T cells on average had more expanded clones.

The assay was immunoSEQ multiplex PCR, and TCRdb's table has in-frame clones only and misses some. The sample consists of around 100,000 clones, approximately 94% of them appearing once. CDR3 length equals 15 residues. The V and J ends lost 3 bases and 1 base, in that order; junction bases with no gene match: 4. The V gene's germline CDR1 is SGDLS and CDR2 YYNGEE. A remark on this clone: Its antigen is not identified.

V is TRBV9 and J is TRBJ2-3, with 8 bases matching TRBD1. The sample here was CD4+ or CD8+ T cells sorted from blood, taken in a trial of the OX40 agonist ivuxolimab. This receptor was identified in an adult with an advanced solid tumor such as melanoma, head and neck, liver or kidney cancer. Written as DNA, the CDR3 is TGTGCCAGCAGCGCCGACAGGGGCGGCACAGATACGCAGTATTTT. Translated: CASSADRGGTDTQYF.